The 8 T cell receptor beta chains reported below all come from one sample, sequenced in a study of blood T cell repertoires in COVID-19. Some clones are missing from TCRdb's copy, which holds only in-frame ones; the method was immunoSEQ multiplex PCR. The profile covers approximately 150,000 clones, with 80% to 90% appearing a single time and around an eighth taken by the ten largest. Sequencing input: peripheral blood. The receptors shown here come from a young man with COVID-19, enrolled during active disease.

V gene TRBV2 combines with J gene TRBJ1-1, with 11 bases lining up with TRBD1. Germline V gene data show CDR1 as SNHLY and CDR2 as FYNNEI. The CDR3 loop spans 13 amino acids. Losses at the gene ends were 11 bases for V and 3 bases for J; bases not matched to a gene: 5. Written as DNA, the CDR3 is TGTGCCGGACAGGGGGCAGGAGACACTGAAGCTTTCTTT. It codes for CAGQGAGDTEAFF.

V is TRBV6-1 and J is TRBJ2-7; TRBD1 matches 7 bases. The CDR3 sequence is 14 residues long. The trim removed 3 bases at V and 0 bases at J, leaving 2 bases unmatched. Germline CDR1 MNHNS, CDR2 SASEGT. CDR3: CASSEGQSSYEQYF. CDR3 bases: TGTGCCAGCAGTGAGGGACAGAGCTCCTACGAGCAGTACTTC.

For this clone: One end of the junction is discordant with germline, which a read error may explain. This chain joins TRBV20-1 and TRBJ1-4; TRBD1 aligns across 10 bases. This CDR3 region has 15 residues. CDR1 is DFQATT and CDR2 is SNEGSKA in the germline V gene (reference sequence). The CDR3 nucleotides read TGCAGTGCTAGTCCCAGACAGGGGGCCTTTCGGAAACTGCTTTTT. This sequence encodes CSASPRQGAFRKLLF.

This clone has a handful of counts. The same CDR3 also results from other DNA sequences found in this sample. V and J are TRBV2 and TRBJ2-5; TRBD2 is a possible D gene (5 bases). Deletions cut 3 bases from V and 0 bases from J, with 5 bases between. In germline, CDR1 is SNHLY, CDR2 FYNNEI. The CDR3 length is 13 residues. CDR3 in DNA: TGTGCCAGCAGTGAGGACTACCAAGAGACCCAGTACTTC. Translated: CASSEDYQETQYF. The full variable domain, its missing parts supplied by reference TRBV2 and TRBJ2-5, is EPEVTQTPSHQVTQMGQEVILRCVPISNHLYFYWYRQILGQKVEFLVSFYNNEISEKSEIFDDQFSVERPDGSNFTLKIRSTKLEDSAMYFCASSEDYQETQYFGPGTRLLVL.

The V gene is TRBV4-1, the J gene TRBJ2-3; a possible D gene is TRBD2 (6 bases). The V gene's germline CDR1 is MGHRA and CDR2 YSYEKL. This CDR3 has 18 residues. Trimming shortened V by 4 bases and J by 2 bases, and 22 bases separated the two germline ends. CDR3 sequence (DNA): TGCGCCAGCAGCCCCCTAGGGTTCGCGGAGGGCCCCACAGATACGCAGTATTTT. This encodes CASSPLGFAEGPTDTQYF.

The J gene is TRBJ2-3, the V gene TRBV9; 9 bases are a match to TRBD2. Germline V lookup: CDR1 SGDLS, CDR2 YYNGEE. J gave up 8 bases and V 4 bases, and 14 bases lay outside the gene matches. The CDR3 contains 16 residues. The CDR3 DNA reads as TGTGCCAGCAGCCCCCGTATGATAGCGGGAGAAGGTACGCAGTATTTT. It is translated as CASSPRMIAGEGTQYF.

The rearrangement uses TRBV28 and TRBJ2-7; TRBD1 agrees at 9 bases. The V gene end was trimmed by 10 bases and the J gene end by 5 bases; junction bases not matched to a gene: 6. Germline assignment: CDR1 MDHEN and CDR2 SYDVKM. This CDR3 spans 12 amino acids. For the CDR3, the DNA is TGTGCCACCCGGGACAGGGTCAACGAGCAGTACTTC. Translation gives CATRDRVNEQYF.

The rearrangement links TRBV10-1 to TRBJ1-5, with TRBD1 as a possible D gene (6 bases). With 6 bases removed from V and 1 base from J, the gap between germline ends came to 16 bases. The CDR3 is 16 amino acids. The germline V gene has CDR1 WNHNN and CDR2 SYGVQD (reference sequence). CDR3 protein: CASSDRAGDSNQPQHF. The CDR3 DNA reads as TGCGCCAGCAGCGACCGGGCAGGGGACAGCAATCAGCCCCAGCATTTT.